This T cell receptor beta chain was sequenced during a study of identical twins' blood T cells. Background on the study: Around 50 million reads came from 12 libraries, six alpha, six beta. General study results and limits: Top TCRbeta clonotypes were shared more with twin than unrelated donors.

TCR cDNA libraries were made from RNA using a previously described, modified protocol. Using its own MiXCR run on the 5' RACE reads, TCRdb lists one record per CDR3 protein. Here the sample spans 350,000 to 450,000 distinct CDR3 sequences, over 25% being singletons. All three twin pairs grew up together with likely shared infections and vaccines. This clonotype was recorded many times. Its specificity is not known. The germline V gene encodes CDR1 SNHLY and CDR2 FYNNEI. V was clipped by 4 bases and J by 6 bases, with 10 bases between them. The CDR3 contains 14 residues. The sequencing input was PBMCs. The source is a woman aged 18-49 years in good health. The J gene is TRBJ1-6, the V gene TRBV2, with D possibly TRBD1 on 5 matching bases. The CDR3: CASSVNRFNSPLHF. CDR3 nucleotide sequence: TGTGCCAGCAGTGTAAACAGGTTTAATTCACCCCTCCACTTT.